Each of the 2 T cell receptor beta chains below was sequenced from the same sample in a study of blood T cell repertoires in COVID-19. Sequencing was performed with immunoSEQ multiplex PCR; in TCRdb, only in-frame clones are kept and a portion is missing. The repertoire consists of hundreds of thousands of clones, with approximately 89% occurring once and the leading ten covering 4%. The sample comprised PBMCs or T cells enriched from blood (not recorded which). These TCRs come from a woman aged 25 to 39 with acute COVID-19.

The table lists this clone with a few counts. Written as DNA, the CDR3 is TGTGCCAGCAGTCTAACGGGGGGGACTAATGAAAAACTGTTTTTT. As protein: CASSLTGGTNEKLFF. This chain joins TRBV2 and TRBJ1-4; possible D gene TRBD1, 5 bases. The CDR3 consists of 15 residues. The V end lost 5 bases, the J end lost 2 bases, and 12 bases lay between the germline ends. Germline V gives CDR1 SNHLY, CDR2 FYNNEI.

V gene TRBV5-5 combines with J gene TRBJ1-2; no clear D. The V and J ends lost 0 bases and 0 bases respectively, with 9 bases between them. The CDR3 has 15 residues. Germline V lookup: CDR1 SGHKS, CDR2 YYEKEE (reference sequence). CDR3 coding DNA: TGTGCCAGCAGCTTGGCACAGTTAGCTAACTATGGCTACACCTTC. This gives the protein CASSLAQLANYGYTF.